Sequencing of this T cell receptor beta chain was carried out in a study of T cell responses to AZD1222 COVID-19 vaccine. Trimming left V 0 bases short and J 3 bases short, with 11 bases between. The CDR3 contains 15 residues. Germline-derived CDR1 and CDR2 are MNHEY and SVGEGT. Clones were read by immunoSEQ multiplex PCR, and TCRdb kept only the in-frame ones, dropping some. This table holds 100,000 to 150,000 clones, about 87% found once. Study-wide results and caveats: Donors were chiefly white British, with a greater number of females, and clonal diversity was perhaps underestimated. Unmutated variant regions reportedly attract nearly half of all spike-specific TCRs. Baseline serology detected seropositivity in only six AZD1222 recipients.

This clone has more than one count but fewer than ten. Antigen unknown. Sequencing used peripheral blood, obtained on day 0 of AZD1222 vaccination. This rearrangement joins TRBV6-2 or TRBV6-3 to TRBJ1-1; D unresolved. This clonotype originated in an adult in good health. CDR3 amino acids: CASSYSRSSYTEAFF. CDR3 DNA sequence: TGTGCCAGCAGTTACTCGAGGTCGAGTTACACTGAAGCTTTCTTT.